This TCR beta chain was profiled in a study of blood T cells in healthy people across ages. Total RNA, at least 6 micrograms per sample, was extracted from PBMCs. It was with a sample-barcoded 5' primer and a J-beta primer mix that a second PCR of roughly 7 to 11 cycles was run. A template-switch adaptor with 12 random nucleotides tagged each cDNA molecule. Each of the samples gave a minimum of 2.5 million paired-end reads that contained CDR3. A single record per CDR3 protein comes from TCRdb applying MiXCR to the 5' RACE reads. Of some 1.5 million distinct CDR3 sequences listed, approximately 42% were seen once; the top ten hold around 4%. Study-wide results and limits: Age showed a roughly linear inverse relationship with TCR beta diversity per million T cells.

Germline V gene sequence: CDR1 LGHNA, CDR2 YSLEER. The germline V and J ends were trimmed by 2 bases and 9 bases, with 11 bases remaining between them. The CDR3 extends over 13 amino acids. Only a few counts were recorded for this clonotype. The antigen is undetermined. This chain connects TRBV4-3 to TRBJ2-1, with D perhaps TRBD2 (5 bases). The sequencing sample was made of blood. The source of this sequence is a woman aged 18-35 years in good health. The CDR3 loop is CASSQHAGGEQFF. The CDR3 DNA is TGCGCCAGCAGCCAACACGCTGGAGGTGAGCAGTTCTTC.